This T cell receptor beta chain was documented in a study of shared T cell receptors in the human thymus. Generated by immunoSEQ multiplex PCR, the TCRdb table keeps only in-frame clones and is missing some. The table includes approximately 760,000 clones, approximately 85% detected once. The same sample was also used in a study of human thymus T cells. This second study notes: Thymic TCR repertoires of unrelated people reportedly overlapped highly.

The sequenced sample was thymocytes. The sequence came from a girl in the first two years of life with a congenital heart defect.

CDR3 DNA sequence: TGTGCCAGCAGCGACGGACAGGGGTCCCATGGTGTGGAAAACACTGAAGCTTTCTTT. Amino acid sequence: CASSDGQGSHGVENTEAFF. V usage is TRBV9 and J usage is TRBJ1-1; 9 nucleotides line up with TRBD1. The germline gives CDR1 SGDLS, CDR2 YYNGEE. The CDR3 contains 19 residues. The ends lost 3 bases at V and 2 bases at J; junction bases unmatched: 17.